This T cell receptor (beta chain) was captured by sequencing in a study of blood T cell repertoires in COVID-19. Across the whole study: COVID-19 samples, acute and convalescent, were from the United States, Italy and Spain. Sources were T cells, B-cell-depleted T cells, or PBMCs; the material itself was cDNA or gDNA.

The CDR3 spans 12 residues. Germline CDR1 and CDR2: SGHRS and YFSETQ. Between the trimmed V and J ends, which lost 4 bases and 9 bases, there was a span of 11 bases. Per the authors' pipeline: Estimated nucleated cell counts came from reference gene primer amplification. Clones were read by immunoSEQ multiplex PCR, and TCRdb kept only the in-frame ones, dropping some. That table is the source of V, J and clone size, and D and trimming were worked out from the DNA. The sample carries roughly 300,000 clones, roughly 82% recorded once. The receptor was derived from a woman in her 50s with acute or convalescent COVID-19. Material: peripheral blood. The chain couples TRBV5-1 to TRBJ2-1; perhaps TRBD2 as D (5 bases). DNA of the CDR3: TGCGCCAGCAGCCCGGGGAGCGGTGAGCAGTTCTTC. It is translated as CASSPGSGEQFF.